This T cell receptor (beta chain) was recorded in a study of low-dose radiotherapy and immunotherapy resistance in tumors. Time point in this sample: after trial treatment. As to treatment: LDRT plus nivolumab, ipilimumab, low-dose cyclophosphamide and aspirin (RACIN trial). This clonotype was picked up many times. With TRAV- and TRBV-specific primers, first-strand cDNA was made, covering the alpha and beta chains. The TCRs were subjected to amplification over approximately 19 PCR cycles employing a constant-region primer in conjunction with a V-primer adapter. MiXCR, run by TCRdb on the reads, gives a single entry per CDR3 protein. The sample includes roughly 56,000 distinct CDR3 sequences, about 25% of them seen just once. The CDR3 is made up of 15 amino acids. The ends were cut back, 7 bases at V and 4 bases at J, with 19 bases in the middle.

Material: PBMCs, obtained after low-dose radiotherapy plus immunotherapy. The sequence derives from a male donor with prostate cancer. The chain couples TRBV23-1 to TRBJ2-5; D gene uncertain. TRBV23-1 is reported as an ORF; its role is uncertain. The CDR3 protein is CASNRPVSHRETQYF. CDR3 DNA sequence: TGCGCCAGCAACCGACCGGTATCCCACAGAGAGACCCAGTACTTC.